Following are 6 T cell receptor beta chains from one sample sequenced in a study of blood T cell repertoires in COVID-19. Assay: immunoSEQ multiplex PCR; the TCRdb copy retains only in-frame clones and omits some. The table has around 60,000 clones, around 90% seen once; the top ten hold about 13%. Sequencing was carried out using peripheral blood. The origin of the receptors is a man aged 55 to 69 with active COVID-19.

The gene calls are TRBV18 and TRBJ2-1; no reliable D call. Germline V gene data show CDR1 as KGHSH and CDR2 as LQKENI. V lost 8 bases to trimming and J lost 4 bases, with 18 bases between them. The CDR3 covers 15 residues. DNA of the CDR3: TGTGCCAGCGTCCCCAGATGGAGCCTTTACAATGAGCAGTTCTTC. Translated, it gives CASVPRWSLYNEQFF.

CDR3 sequence: CASSSRDYKRSYEQYF. CDR3 in DNA: TGTGCCAGCAGTTCCCGGGACTACAAGCGTTCCTACGAGCAGTACTTC. This chain uses TRBV6-5 with TRBJ2-7; 7 bases agree with TRBD2. Looked up from germline, CDR1 is MNHEY and CDR2 is SVGAGI. The CDR3 is 16 amino acids. Unmatched junction bases numbered 10, after V lost 4 bases and J lost 1 base.

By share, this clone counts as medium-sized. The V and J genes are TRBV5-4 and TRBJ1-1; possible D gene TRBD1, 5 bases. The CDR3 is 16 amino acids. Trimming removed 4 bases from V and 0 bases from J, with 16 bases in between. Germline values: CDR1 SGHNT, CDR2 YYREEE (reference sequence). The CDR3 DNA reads TGTGCCAGCAGCCGTGGCGGGGGTGACATGAACACTGAAGCTTTCTTT. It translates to CASSRGGGDMNTEAFF.

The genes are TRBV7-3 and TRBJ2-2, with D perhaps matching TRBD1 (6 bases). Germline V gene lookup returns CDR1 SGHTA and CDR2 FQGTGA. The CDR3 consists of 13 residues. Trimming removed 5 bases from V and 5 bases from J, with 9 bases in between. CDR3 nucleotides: TGTGCCAGCAGCCCGGGACAAACCGGGGAGCTGTTTTTT. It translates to CASSPGQTGELFF.

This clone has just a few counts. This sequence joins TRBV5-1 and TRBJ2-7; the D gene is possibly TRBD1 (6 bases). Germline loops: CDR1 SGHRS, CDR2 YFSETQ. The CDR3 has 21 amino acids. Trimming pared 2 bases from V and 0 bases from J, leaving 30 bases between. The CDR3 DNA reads TGCGCCAGCAGCTTTGCCCCTTTCGGTGGCAGGGGAGTTGACAGCTCCTACGAGCAGTACTTC. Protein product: CASSFAPFGGRGVDSSYEQYF.

The CDR3 reads CASSQDIRGGNQPQHF. CDR3 nucleotides: TGCGCCAGCAGCCAAGATATAAGGGGAGGGAATCAGCCCCAGCATTTT. This chain uses TRBV4-3 with TRBJ1-5, with D tentatively TRBD1 (5 bases). CDR1 is LGHNA, CDR2 YSLEER, per germline. Trimming removed 0 bases at V and 4 bases at J, with 13 bases between. The CDR3 totals 16 residues.